The 26 T cell receptor beta chains given below trace back to one sample, sequenced in a study of blood T cell repertoires in COVID-19. This table comes from immunoSEQ multiplex PCR, and its TCRdb copy is limited to in-frame clones, with some not included. The table records roughly 100,000 clones, over 80% of them present only once. The specimen sequenced was peripheral blood. Source of these receptors: a man between 65 and 85 years old with active or convalescent COVID-19.

DNA for the CDR3: TGTGCCAGCAGAACATCACAGGGGCGAGCTTTCTTT. Translation: CASRTSQGRAFF. The rearrangement links TRBV6-5 to TRBJ1-1; 7 nucleotides align to TRBD1. The CDR3 contains 12 residues. Trimming took 6 bases from V and 10 from J; bases not matched to a gene: 8. Germline values: CDR1 MNHEY, CDR2 SVGAGI.

The rearrangement joins TRBV5-4 to TRBJ2-6; the D gene is possibly TRBD2 (5 bases). This CDR3 is built from 16 residues. Germline assignment: CDR1 SGHNT and CDR2 YYREEE (reference sequence). Trimming left V 0 bases short and J 0 bases short, with 7 bases between. CDR3 nucleotides: TGTGCCAGCAGCTTGGACGGGAACTCTGGGGCCAACGTCCTGACTTTC. Protein: CASSLDGNSGANVLTF.

This clone was counted between two and nine times. The rearrangement links TRBV7-9 to TRBJ2-2, with 15 positions matching TRBD2. Per the germline V gene, CDR1 is SEHNR and CDR2 is FQNEAQ (reference sequence). The J segment lost 2 bases and the V segment lost 4 bases, leaving 2 bases of the junction unmatched. This CDR3 has 17 amino acids. This chain's CDR3 is CASSSGLAGGNTGELFF. The CDR3, as DNA: TGTGCCAGCAGCTCGGGACTAGCGGGGGGAAACACCGGGGAGCTGTTTTTT.

The chain couples TRBV18 to TRBJ1-2; no clear D gene. Germline V CDR1 and CDR2: KGHSH, LQKENI. CDR3 length: 13 residues. The V end lost 1 base, the J end lost 5 bases, and 8 bases lay between the germline ends. CDR3 in amino acids: CASSPQTPYGYTF. The CDR3 nucleotides read TGTGCCAGCTCACCACAGACACCTTATGGCTACACCTTC.

This chain uses TRBV29-1 with TRBJ2-2; D gene unclear. Trimming pared 1 base from V and 2 bases from J, leaving 8 bases between. The germline V gene has CDR1 SQVTM and CDR2 ANQGSEA. This CDR3 spans 14 amino acids. CDR3 in amino acids: CSVEASVNTGELFF. The CDR3 DNA reads TGCAGCGTTGAAGCGTCAGTTAACACCGGGGAGCTGTTTTTT.

The rearrangement links TRBV6-1 to TRBJ2-3; 7 positions agree with TRBD2. This CDR3 has 14 residues. The V segment lost 5 bases and the J segment 1 base; nucleotides outside the gene matches: 3. Per germline, CDR1 MNHNS and CDR2 SASEGT. CDR3 sequence (DNA): TGTGCCAGCAGTTTTGGGGGGGGCACAGATACGCAGTATTTT. As protein: CASSFGGGTDTQYF.

The CDR3 DNA reads as TGTGCCATCAGACAGGGGGAGGATACGCAGTATTTT. Its translation: CAIRQGEDTQYF. The chain joins TRBV10-3 to TRBJ2-3; 8 nucleotides agree with TRBD1. The CDR3 loop spans 12 amino acids. From germline, CDR1 is ENHRY and CDR2 SYGVKD. With 6 bases clipped from V and 6 bases from J, the junction kept 2 bases outside the gene matches.

The chain employs TRBV5-1 and TRBJ2-1, with TRBD2 identical over 11 bases. Germline CDR1 and CDR2: SGHRS and YFSETQ. Trimming removed 1 base from V and 5 bases from J; junction bases left unmatched: 5. The CDR3 consists of 16 residues. For the CDR3, the DNA is TGCGCCAGCAGCTTGCTAGCGGGGGGCCTAAACAATGAGCAGTTCTTC. It yields the protein CASSLLAGGLNNEQFF.

The rearrangement uses TRBV2 and TRBJ1-2; 7 nucleotides line up with TRBD1. This CDR3 is built from 14 residues. V shed 7 bases and J 1 base; nucleotides not matched to a gene: 6. The germline V gene encodes CDR1 SNHLY and CDR2 FYNNEI. For the CDR3, the DNA is TGTGCCAGCAATAAGGGGGCGAATAACTATGGCTACACCTTC. Translating gives CASNKGANNYGYTF. Combining the CDR3 with reference TRBV2 and TRBJ1-2 gives the whole variable domain EPEVTQTPSHQVTQMGQEVILRCVPISNHLYFYWYRQILGQKVEFLVSFYNNEISEKSEIFDDQFSVERPDGSNFTLKIRSTKLEDSAMYFCASNKGANNYGYTFGSGTRLTVV.

This rearrangement joins TRBV6-5 to TRBJ2-7; D not certain. Germline V gives CDR1 MNHEY, CDR2 SVGAGI. This CDR3 has 16 amino acids. Trimming pared 0 bases from V and 0 bases from J, leaving 12 bases between. CDR3 amino acids: CASSYSSAGLSYEQYF. The CDR3 DNA follows: TGTGCCAGCAGTTACTCGTCAGCAGGCCTCTCCTACGAGCAGTACTTC.

The V call is TRBV28, the J call TRBJ1-4; D is ambiguous. CDR1 and CDR2 (germline): MDHEN, SYDVKM. V was trimmed by 3 bases and J by 8 bases, leaving 13 bases between them. This CDR3 is 14 amino acids long. This CDR3 is CASSLGARGEKLFF. DNA of the CDR3: TGTGCCAGCAGTTTGGGAGCGAGAGGGGAAAAACTGTTTTTT.

The chain recombines TRBV2 with TRBJ2-5; 8 nucleotides align to TRBD2. The germline V gene encodes CDR1 SNHLY and CDR2 FYNNEI. Trimming took 5 bases from V and 5 from J; bases not matched to a gene: 7. This CDR3 region has 14 residues. The CDR3 bases are TGTGCCAGCAGTCCGGGGGGGGCCGTCGAGACCCAGTACTTC. Translation gives CASSPGGAVETQYF.

This chain connects TRBV20-1 to TRBJ2-3, with D possibly being TRBD2 (5 bases). CDR3 size: 10 residues. CDR1 is DFQATT and CDR2 is SNEGSKA in the germline V gene (reference sequence). Trimming removed 6 bases at V and 6 bases at J, with 7 bases between. CDR3: CSARGDTQYF. CDR3 sequence (DNA): TGCAGTGCCCGAGGGGATACGCAGTATTTT.

V usage is TRBV9 and J usage is TRBJ1-1, with D hard to call. Germline-derived CDR1 and CDR2 are SGDLS and YYNGEE. CDR3 length: 14 amino acids. V was trimmed by 2 bases and J by 2 bases, leaving 10 bases between them. This CDR3 is CASSVSTSNTEAFF. The DNA of the CDR3 is TGTGCCAGCAGCGTCTCTACCTCAAACACTGAAGCTTTCTTT.

The V call is TRBV5-8, the J call TRBJ1-5; unclear D gene. The V end lost 4 bases, the J end lost 0 bases, and 8 bases lay between the germline ends. CDR3 length equals 14 residues. CDR1 and CDR2 (germline): SGHTS, YDEGEE. The CDR3 loop reads CASSRRSSNQPQHF. CDR3 in DNA: TGTGCCAGCAGCCGACGGAGTAGCAATCAGCCCCAGCATTTT.

The J gene is TRBJ2-7, the V gene TRBV28, with a possible D match to TRBD2 (6 bases). The germline V gene has CDR1 MDHEN and CDR2 SYDVKM. V was pared by 3 bases and J by 7 bases, with 16 bases between. This CDR3 comprises 14 residues. CDR3: CASSLRRGGWEQYF. The CDR3 DNA reads as TGTGCCAGCAGTTTGCGGAGGGGTGGTTGGGAGCAGTACTTC. The full variable domain, its missing parts supplied by reference TRBV28 and TRBJ2-7, is DVKVTQSSRYLVKRTGEKVFLECVQDMDHENMFWYRQDPGLGLRLIYFSYDVKMKEKGDIPEGYSVSREKKERFSLILESASTNQTSMYLCASSLRRGGWEQYFGPGTRLTVT.

J is TRBJ1-2 and V is TRBV6-1; D perhaps matches TRBD1 (5 bases). Germline V gene lookup returns CDR1 MNHNS and CDR2 SASEGT. The length of the CDR3 is 14 residues. V lost 2 bases and J lost 11, with 18 bases in between. CDR3 amino acids: CASSEQGGTTGYTF. As DNA, the CDR3 is TGTGCCAGCAGTGAACAAGGAGGGACCACCGGGTACACCTTC.

This chain links TRBV3-1 (or the pseudogene TRBV3-2) with TRBJ1-1, with a possible D match to TRBD1 (5 bases). The V end was cut by 0 bases, the J end by 1 base, with 9 bases between. The germline V gene encodes CDR1 LGHDT and CDR2 YNNKEL (reference sequence). CDR3 size: 15 residues. The CDR3 region is CASSQDRRGNTEAFF. The CDR3 DNA reads TGTGCCAGCAGCCAAGATCGGAGGGGGAACACTGAAGCTTTCTTT.

Of note for this clone: The junction shows a germline mismatch at one end, possibly a read error. The rearrangement uses TRBV2 and TRBJ2-5; 7 bases are shared with TRBD1. Germline assignment: CDR1 SNHLY and CDR2 FYNNEI. The CDR3 has 13 amino acids. The CDR3 protein is CASKGQRQEAQYF. CDR3 DNA sequence: TGTGCCAGCAAGGGACAGCGTCAAGAGGCCCAGTACTTC.

The chain combines TRBV14 with TRBJ2-7; 10 nucleotides agree with TRBD1. CDR1 and CDR2 from the germline V gene are SGHDN and FVKESK. CDR3 length equals 16 residues. Trimming took 0 bases from V and 4 from J; bases not matched to a gene: 6. The CDR3 region is CASSQDMGQGKYEQYF. The DNA for the CDR3 is TGTGCCAGCAGCCAAGATATGGGACAGGGGAAATACGAGCAGTACTTC.

The V gene is TRBV19, the J gene TRBJ2-2; D gene unclear. Germline assignment: CDR1 LNHDA and CDR2 SQIVND (reference sequence). The V gene lost 7 bases and the J gene lost 2 bases, with 5 bases spanning the gap. This CDR3 is 12 amino acids long. CDR3 residues: CASTFNTGELFF. CDR3 in DNA: TGTGCCAGTACATTCAACACCGGGGAGCTGTTTTTT.

The rearrangement joins TRBV28 to TRBJ1-5, with D perhaps TRBD1 (6 bases). Per germline, CDR1 MDHEN and CDR2 SYDVKM. This CDR3 has 15 residues. V gave up 3 bases and J gave up 5 bases, with 14 bases separating them. The CDR3 spells CASSFRTVLHQPQHF. The CDR3 DNA follows: TGTGCCAGCAGTTTTAGGACAGTACTTCATCAGCCCCAGCATTTT. Combining the CDR3 with reference TRBV28 and TRBJ1-5 gives the whole variable domain DVKVTQSSRYLVKRTGEKVFLECVQDMDHENMFWYRQDPGLGLRLIYFSYDVKMKEKGDIPEGYSVSREKKERFSLILESASTNQTSMYLCASSFRTVLHQPQHFGDGTRLSIL.

The chain has TRBV7-3 and TRBJ2-2, with TRBD2 identical over 9 bases. CDR3 size: 12 residues. Looked up from germline, CDR1 is SGHTA and CDR2 is FQGTGA. V shed 4 bases, J shed 14 bases, and the junction held 5 bases outside the gene matches. CDR3 sequence reads: CASSSPGLALFF. The DNA of the CDR3 is TGTGCCAGCAGCTCTCCGGGACTAGCCCTGTTTTTT.

V usage is TRBV5-1 and J usage is TRBJ2-3; no definite D call. Trimming left V 0 bases short and J 4 bases short, with 9 bases between. The germline CDR1 and CDR2 sequences are SGHRS and YFSETQ. CDR3 length: 14 amino acids. This CDR3 is CASSLGLSPDTQYF. The CDR3 DNA is TGCGCCAGCAGCTTGGGGCTTTCCCCAGATACGCAGTATTTT. Complete variable domain (other parts from reference TRBV5-1 and TRBJ2-3): KAGVTQTPRYLIKTRGQQVTLSCSPISGHRSVSWYQQTPGQGLQFLFEYFSETQRNKGNFPGRFSGRQFSNSRSEMNVSTLELGDSALYLCASSLGLSPDTQYFGPGTRLTVL.

The chain couples TRBV7-2 to TRBJ2-5; 10 nucleotides agree with TRBD2. The V gene end was trimmed by 5 bases and the J gene end by 5 bases; junction bases not matched to a gene: 11. In germline, CDR1 is SGHTA, CDR2 FQGNSA. This CDR3 is built from 16 residues. Here the CDR3 reads CASSLASGGAQETQYF. The CDR3, as DNA: TGTGCCAGCAGCCTGGCCAGCGGGGGGGCACAGGAGACCCAGTACTTC.

The chain employs TRBV7-2 and TRBJ1-5; 7 bases match TRBD1. After removal of 1 base from V and 0 bases from J, the junction contained 3 bases not matched to a gene. The CDR3 length is 16 residues. The V gene's germline CDR1 is SGHTA and CDR2 FQGNSA. The CDR3: CASSLETGISNQPQHF. The DNA of the CDR3 is TGTGCCAGCAGCTTAGAGACAGGGATTAGCAATCAGCCCCAGCATTTT.